The TCR beta chain described here comes from a study of cytomegalovirus exposure and HLA in healthy donors. PCR employed 60 Vbeta and 13 Jbeta primers. Clones were sequenced by immunoSEQ multiplex PCR, and TCRdb holds only the in-frame ones, with some missing. The sample shows some 120,000 clones, 81% of them seen only once. Overall study findings and caveats: Some V segments (TRBV6-2 and TRBV6-3 among them) were excluded as indistinguishable. In a later analysis, compared with equally common non-associated chains, HLA-associated beta chains were more expanded.

Healthy individuals who donated bone marrow served as the donors. Trimming at V came to 5 bases and at J to 2 bases, leaving 4 bases not matched to a gene. Germline loops: CDR1 MNHEY, CDR2 SVGAGI. The CDR3 spans 15 residues. As concerns this clone: Its cognate antigen is unknown.

This TCR was recovered from a woman in her thirties in good health and CMV-seronegative. The sample was PBMCs. This sequence joins TRBV6-5 and TRBJ1-5, with 9 nucleotides matching TRBD1. The DNA of the CDR3 is TGTGCCAGCAGTGGGGACAGGGTTGGCAATCAGCCCCAGCATTTT. This sequence encodes CASSGDRVGNQPQHF.